A selection of T cell receptor beta chains follows, all from one sample in a study of T cells after yellow fever vaccination. TCRdb itself ran the 5' RACE reads through MiXCR, one entry per CDR3 protein. The sample contains hundreds of thousands of distinct CDR3 sequences, about 3.5% of which appear only once. The specimen was PBMCs, collected on the day of the yellow fever booster vaccination. The source is a young man who received the YFV17D yellow fever vaccine. Each CDR3 is given with its conserved first and last residue. Each record gives: clone size, J gene, V gene, D gene, CDR3 DNA, CDR3 protein. The D gene is left open where the match is weak. A clone size is listed for some rows: how often the clone was seen (once, few, many), or a class if it is expanded.

. | TRBJ1-6 | TRBV7-2 | . | TGTGCCAGCAGCTTAGCGCCCGCGGGCTTCGGTGATTCACCCCTCCACTTT | CASSLAPAGFGDSPLHF
many | TRBJ2-1 | TRBV7-9 | . | TGTGCCAGCAGCGGAACCGGGCCCAGGCCCTATGAGCAGTTCTTC | CASSGTGPRPYEQFF
many | TRBJ2-7 | TRBV7-8 | . | TGTGCCAGCAGCTCCGCCGGGACTTTACCCTACGAGCAGTACTTC | CASSSAGTLPYEQYF
. | TRBJ1-6 | TRBV18 | . | TGTGCCAGCTCAGGGCAGGAGAATTCACCCCTCCACTTT | CASSGQENSPLHF
many | TRBJ2-5 | TRBV7-9 | TRBD1 | TGTGCCAGCAGCTTTATTCCAGGGGGTCAAGAGACCCAGTACTTC | CASSFIPGGQETQYF
many | TRBJ2-1 | TRBV18 | TRBD2 | TGTGCCAGCTCGGGCGCTAGCGGGGACGAGCAGTTCTTC | CASSGASGDEQFF
many | TRBJ2-1 | TRBV7-2 | . | TGTGCCAGTTTCCGTCAGCAGGGGACCTACAATGAGCAGTTCTTC | CASFRQQGTYNEQFF
many | TRBJ2-1 | TRBV2 | . | TGTGCCAGCATGACTTCTGAGATCCACAATGAGCAGTTCTTC | CASMTSEIHNEQFF
. | TRBJ2-2 | TRBV30 | . | TGTGCCTGGAGCGGTCTGGGCACCGGGGAGCTGTTTTTT | CAWSGLGTGELFF
. | TRBJ2-4 | TRBV6-5 | . | TGTGCCAGCAGTTACCCGGACCCCTCCACCGGACAGCAACTAGCCAAAAACATTCAGTACTTC | CASSYPDPSTGQQLAKNIQYF
. | TRBJ2-2 | TRBV4-2 | TRBD2 | TGTGCCAGCAGCCAGCCCTACGCCTTTCTAGCGGCGAACACCGGGGAGCTGTTTTTT | CASSQPYAFLAANTGELFF
many | TRBJ1-2 | TRBV5-1 | . | TGCGCCAGCAGCTTCGGTGGATCGGGCTACACCTTC | CASSFGGSGYTF
. | TRBJ1-2 | TRBV27 | TRBD1 | TGTGCCAGCAGGGGGACAGGGTGGTATGGCTACACCTTC | CASRGTGWYGYTF
. | TRBJ2-1 | TRBV5-1 | TRBD1 | TGCGCCAGCAGCCCGGACAGGCCGAGGGAGCAGTTCTTC | CASSPDRPREQFF
many | TRBJ1-4 | TRBV4-1 | . | TGCGCCAGCAGCCGAAGCTTCAGAGCAACTAATGAAAAACTGTTTTTT | CASSRSFRATNEKLFF
few | TRBJ2-1 | TRBV4-3 | . | TGCGCCAGCAGCCAAGACGGACGGACAAATGAGCAGTTCTTC | CASSQDGRTNEQFF
many | TRBJ2-3 | TRBV6-4 | . | TGTGCCAGCAGTGAATCACTAGAAAGGACAGATACGCAGTATTTT | CASSESLERTDTQYF
many | TRBJ2-3 | TRBV5-1 | TRBD1 | TGCGCCAGCAGCTTGGGGACAGGGGTCCCAGATACGCAGTATTTT | CASSLGTGVPDTQYF
many | TRBJ1-1 | TRBV11-2 | . | TGTGCCAGCAGCTTAACGCAACCTCCGGCCACTGAAGCTTTCTTT | CASSLTQPPATEAFF
few | TRBJ2-3 | TRBV20-1 | . | TGCAGTGCTAGACTAGGACTCTCTGAGCAGTATTTT | CSARLGLSEQYF
many | TRBJ2-3 | TRBV20-1 | . | TGCAGTGCTGGTTCGGTAGATACGCAGTATTTT | CSAGSVDTQYF
few | TRBJ2-1 | TRBV5-1 | . | TGCGCCAGCAGCTTGGGTATAGGCCGGGTATACAATGAGCAGTTCTTC | CASSLGIGRVYNEQFF
many | TRBJ2-3 | TRBV7-3 | TRBD2 | TGTGCCAGCAGCGAAACCCTAGCGGGGGGGCCTGGGGATACGCAGTATTTT | CASSETLAGGPGDTQYF
many | TRBJ2-1 | TRBV20-1 | TRBD1 | TGCAGTGCCCCAGATAACCGGGACAGGGGTGATGAGCAGTTCTTC | CSAPDNRDRGDEQFF
. | TRBJ1-4 | TRBV4-2 | . | TGTGCCAGCAGCCAAGAAACCCTACGGGAAAAACTGTTTTTT | CASSQETLREKLFF
few | TRBJ2-1 | TRBV21-1 | . | TGTGCCAGCAGCAAGGGACAGAGAGAAAACCCCTACAATGAGCAGTTCTTC | CASSKGQRENPYNEQFF
. | TRBJ1-2 | TRBV25-1 | TRBD1 | TGTGCCAGCAGTGGTGACAGGGTGTGGGGCTACACCTTC | CASSGDRVWGYTF
many | TRBJ2-3 | TRBV7-9 | . | TGTGCCAGCAGCTTAGCCGCAACAGATACGCAGTATTTT | CASSLAATDTQYF
few | TRBJ1-5 | TRBV12-3/TRBV12-4 | TRBD1 | TGTGCCAGCAAGGGACAGGGGAATCAGCCCCAGCATTTT | CASKGQGNQPQHF
many | TRBJ1-1 | TRBV10-3 | . | TGTGCCATCAGTGATACAAATCGCGGGGGCTCCCCTGAAGCTTTCTTT | CAISDTNRGGSPEAFF
. | TRBJ1-1 | TRBV3-1 | . | TGTGCCAGCAGCCGGAGCCTGAACACTGAAGCTTTCTTT | CASSRSLNTEAFF
many | TRBJ2-6 | TRBV5-1 | . | TGCGCCAGCAGCTTGACAGGCTCTGGGGCCAACGTCCTGACTTTC | CASSLTGSGANVLTF
. | TRBJ2-7 | TRBV11-2 | . | TGTGCCAGCAGGACGACAGAGCTCTACGAGCAGTACTTC | CASRTTELYEQYF
many | TRBJ2-3 | TRBV10-3 | . | TGTGCCATCAGTGTCGGGGCCACCACAGATACGCAGTATTTT | CAISVGATTDTQYF
. | TRBJ1-1 | TRBV6-5 | . | TGTGCCAGCAGTTACTCAACTCCGGTGGACACTGAAGCTTTCTTT | CASSYSTPVDTEAFF
. | TRBJ2-7 | TRBV2 | TRBD1 | TGTGCCAGCAGTTCGACAGGGGGCAGGTACGAGCAGTACTTC | CASSSTGGRYEQYF
many | TRBJ1-3 | TRBV7-2 | . | TGTGCCAGCAGCTACCTCGGCAGCTCTGGAAACACCATATATTTT | CASSYLGSSGNTIYF
many | TRBJ2-7 | TRBV6-6 | . | TGTGCCAGCAGTTCCTTTACCTACGAGCAGTACTTC | CASSSFTYEQYF
. | TRBJ2-2 | TRBV5-1 | . | TGCGCCAGCTACCTGGGGCTCGATGCTACCGGGGAGCTGTTTTTT | CASYLGLDATGELFF
. | TRBJ2-5 | TRBV20-1 | . | TGCAGTGCTAGAGTGCAAGAGACCCAGTACTTC | CSARVQETQYF
few | TRBJ1-2 | TRBV20-1 | . | TGCAGTGCTAGATTCCTGGCGGAAGCGGGTTCTATCGGCTACACCTTC | CSARFLAEAGSIGYTF
many | TRBJ2-1 | TRBV7-2 | TRBD2 | TGTGCCAGCAGCTTATTTGTAGCGGGGTCCTACAATGAGCAGTTCTTC | CASSLFVAGSYNEQFF